This TCR beta chain is from a study of T cells in Graves' hyperthyroidism and ophthalmopathy. Regions amplified from RNA transcripts were the TCR beta CDR3 regions. Initially, a first-round RT-PCR of the TCR CDR3 employed the HTBI primer set. TCRdb independently ran MiXCR on the multiplex PCR reads; one entry per CDR3 protein. The sample carries some 760,000 distinct CDR3 sequences, around 13% recorded once. This clonotype has a count of ten or more. This CDR3 is 17 amino acids long. CDR1 and CDR2 from the germline V gene are SEHNR and FQNEAQ (reference sequence). Trimming removed 7 bases from V and 1 base from J, with 17 bases in between.

This chain joins TRBV7-9 and TRBJ2-6; D not resolved. The sequenced sample was blood. This receptor was identified in a woman aged 18-29 years with Graves' hyperthyroidism. CDR3 amino acids: CASNTDFEGSGANVLTF. CDR3 bases: TGTGCCAGCAACACCGACTTCGAAGGGTCTGGGGCCAACGTCCTGACTTTC.